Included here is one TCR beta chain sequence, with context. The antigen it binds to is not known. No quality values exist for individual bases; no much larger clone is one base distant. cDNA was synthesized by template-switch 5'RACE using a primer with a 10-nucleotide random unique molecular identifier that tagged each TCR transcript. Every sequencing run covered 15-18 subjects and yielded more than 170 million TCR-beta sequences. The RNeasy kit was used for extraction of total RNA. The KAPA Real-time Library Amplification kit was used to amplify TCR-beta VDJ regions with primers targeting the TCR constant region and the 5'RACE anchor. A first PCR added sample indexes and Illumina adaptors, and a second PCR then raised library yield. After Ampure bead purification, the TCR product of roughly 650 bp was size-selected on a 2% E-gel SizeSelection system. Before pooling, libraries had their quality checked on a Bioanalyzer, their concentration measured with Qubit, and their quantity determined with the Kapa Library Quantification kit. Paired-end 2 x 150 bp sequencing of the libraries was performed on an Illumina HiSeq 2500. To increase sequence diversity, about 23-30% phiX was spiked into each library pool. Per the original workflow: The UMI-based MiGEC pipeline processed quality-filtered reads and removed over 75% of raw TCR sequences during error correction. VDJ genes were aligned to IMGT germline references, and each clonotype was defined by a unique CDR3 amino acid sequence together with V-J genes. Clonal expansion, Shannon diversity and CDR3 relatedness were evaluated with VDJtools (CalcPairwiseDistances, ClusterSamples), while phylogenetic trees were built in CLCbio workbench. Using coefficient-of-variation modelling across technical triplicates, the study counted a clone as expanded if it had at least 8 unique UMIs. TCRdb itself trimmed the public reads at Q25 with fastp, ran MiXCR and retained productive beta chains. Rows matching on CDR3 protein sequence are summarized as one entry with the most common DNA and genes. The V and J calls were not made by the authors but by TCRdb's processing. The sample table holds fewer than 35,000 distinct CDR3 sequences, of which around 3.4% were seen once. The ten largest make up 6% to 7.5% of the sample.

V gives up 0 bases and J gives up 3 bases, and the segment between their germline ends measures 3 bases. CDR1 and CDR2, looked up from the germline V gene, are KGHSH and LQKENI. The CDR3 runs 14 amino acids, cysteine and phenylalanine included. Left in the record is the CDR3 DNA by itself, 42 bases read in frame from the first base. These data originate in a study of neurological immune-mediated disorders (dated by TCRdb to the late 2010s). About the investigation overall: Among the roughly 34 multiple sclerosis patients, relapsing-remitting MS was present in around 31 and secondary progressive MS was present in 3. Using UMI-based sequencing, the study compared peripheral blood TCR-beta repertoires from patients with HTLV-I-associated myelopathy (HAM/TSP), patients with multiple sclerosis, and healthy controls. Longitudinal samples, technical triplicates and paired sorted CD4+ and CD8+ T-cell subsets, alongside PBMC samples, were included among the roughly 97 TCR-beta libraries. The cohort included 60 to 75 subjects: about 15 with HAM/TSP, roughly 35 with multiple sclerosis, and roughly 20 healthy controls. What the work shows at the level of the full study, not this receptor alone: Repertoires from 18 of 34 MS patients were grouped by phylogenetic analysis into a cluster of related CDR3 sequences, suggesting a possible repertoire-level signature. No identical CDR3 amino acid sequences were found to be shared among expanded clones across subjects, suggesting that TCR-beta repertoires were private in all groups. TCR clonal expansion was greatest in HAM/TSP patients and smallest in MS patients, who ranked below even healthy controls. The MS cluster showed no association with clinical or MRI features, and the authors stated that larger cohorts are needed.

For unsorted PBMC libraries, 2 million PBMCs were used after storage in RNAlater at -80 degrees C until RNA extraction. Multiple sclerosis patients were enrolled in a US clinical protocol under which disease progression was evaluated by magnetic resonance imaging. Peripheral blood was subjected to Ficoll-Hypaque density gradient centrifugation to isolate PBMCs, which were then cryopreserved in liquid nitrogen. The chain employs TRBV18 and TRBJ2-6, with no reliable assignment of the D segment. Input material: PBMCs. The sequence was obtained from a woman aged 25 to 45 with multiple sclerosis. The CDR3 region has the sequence CASSPPYGANVLTF. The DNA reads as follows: TGTGCCAGCTCACCACCGTATGGGGCCAACGTCCTGACTTTC.